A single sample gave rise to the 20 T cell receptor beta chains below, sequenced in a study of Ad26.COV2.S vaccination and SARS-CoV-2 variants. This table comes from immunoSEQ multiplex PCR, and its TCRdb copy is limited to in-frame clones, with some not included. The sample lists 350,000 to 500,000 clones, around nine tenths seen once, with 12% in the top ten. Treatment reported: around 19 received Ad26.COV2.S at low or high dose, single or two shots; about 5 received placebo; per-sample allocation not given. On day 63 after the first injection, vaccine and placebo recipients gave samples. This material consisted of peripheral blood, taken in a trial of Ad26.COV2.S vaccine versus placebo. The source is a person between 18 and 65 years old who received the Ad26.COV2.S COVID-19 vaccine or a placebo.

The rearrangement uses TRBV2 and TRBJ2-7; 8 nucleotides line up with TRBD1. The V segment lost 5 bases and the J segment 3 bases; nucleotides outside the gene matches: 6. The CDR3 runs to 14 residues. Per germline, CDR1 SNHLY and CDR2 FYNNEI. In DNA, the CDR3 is TGTGCCAGCAGTAGGACAGGGACCGACTACGAGCAGTACTTC. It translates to CASSRTGTDYEQYF.

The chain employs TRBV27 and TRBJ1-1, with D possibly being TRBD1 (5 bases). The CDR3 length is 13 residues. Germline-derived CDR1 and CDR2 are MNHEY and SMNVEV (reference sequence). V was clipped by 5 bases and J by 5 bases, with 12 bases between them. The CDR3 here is CASSPRRGTEAFF. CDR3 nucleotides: TGTGCCAGCAGTCCCCGTCGGGGGACTGAAGCTTTCTTT.

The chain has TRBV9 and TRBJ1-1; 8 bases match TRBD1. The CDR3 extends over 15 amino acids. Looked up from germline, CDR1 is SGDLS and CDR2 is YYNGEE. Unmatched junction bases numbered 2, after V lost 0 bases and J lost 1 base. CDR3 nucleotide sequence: TGTGCCAGCAGCGTAGAGGGGACAGGGAACACTGAAGCTTTCTTT. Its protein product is CASSVEGTGNTEAFF.

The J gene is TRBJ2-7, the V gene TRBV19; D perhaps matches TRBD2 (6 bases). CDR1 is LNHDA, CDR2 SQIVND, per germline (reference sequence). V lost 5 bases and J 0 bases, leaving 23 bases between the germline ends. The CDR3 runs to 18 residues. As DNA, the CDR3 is TGTGCCAGTAGTCCGTCCCCATTTATAGCGGAGAGCTCCTACGAGCAGTACTTC. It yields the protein CASSPSPFIAESSYEQYF.

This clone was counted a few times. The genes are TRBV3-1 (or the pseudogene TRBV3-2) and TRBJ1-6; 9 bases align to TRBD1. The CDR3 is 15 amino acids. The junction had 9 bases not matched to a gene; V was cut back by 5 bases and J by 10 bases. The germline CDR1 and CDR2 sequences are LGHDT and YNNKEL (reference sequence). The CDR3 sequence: CASSEWTGVKSPLHF. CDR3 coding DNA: TGTGCCAGCAGCGAGTGGACAGGGGTAAAATCACCCCTCCACTTT.

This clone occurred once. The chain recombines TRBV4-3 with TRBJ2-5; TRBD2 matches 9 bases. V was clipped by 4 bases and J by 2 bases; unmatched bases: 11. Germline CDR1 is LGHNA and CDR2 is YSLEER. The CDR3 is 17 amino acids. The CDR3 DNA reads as TGCGCCAGCAGCCTCAAGACGGCTAGCGGGATGCAAGAGACCCAGTACTTC. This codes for CASSLKTASGMQETQYF.

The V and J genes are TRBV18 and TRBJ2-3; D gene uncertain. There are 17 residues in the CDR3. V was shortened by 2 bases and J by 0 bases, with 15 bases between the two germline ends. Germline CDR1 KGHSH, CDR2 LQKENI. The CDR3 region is CASSPSSPSRSTDTQYF. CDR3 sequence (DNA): TGTGCCAGCTCACCATCTTCCCCAAGTCGAAGCACAGATACGCAGTATTTT.

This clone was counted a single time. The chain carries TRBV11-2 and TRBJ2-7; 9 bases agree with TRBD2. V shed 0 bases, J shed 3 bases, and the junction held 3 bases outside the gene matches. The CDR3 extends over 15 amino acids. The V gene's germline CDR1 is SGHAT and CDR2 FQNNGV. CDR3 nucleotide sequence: TGTGCCAGCAGCTTAGAGCTAGCGGGACTCTACGAGCAGTACTTC. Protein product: CASSLELAGLYEQYF.

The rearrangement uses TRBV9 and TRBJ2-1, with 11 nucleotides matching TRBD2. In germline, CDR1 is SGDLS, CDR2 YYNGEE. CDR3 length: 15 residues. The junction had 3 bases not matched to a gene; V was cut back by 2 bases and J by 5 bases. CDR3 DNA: TGTGCCAGCAGCGTTGGGACTAGCGGCCACAATGAGCAGTTCTTC. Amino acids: CASSVGTSGHNEQFF.

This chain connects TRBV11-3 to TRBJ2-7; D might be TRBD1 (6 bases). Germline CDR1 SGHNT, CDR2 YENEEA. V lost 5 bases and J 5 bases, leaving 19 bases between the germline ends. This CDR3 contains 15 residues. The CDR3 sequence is CASSPSYREGDEQYF. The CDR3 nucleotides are TGTGCCAGCAGCCCAAGTTACAGGGAAGGGGACGAGCAGTACTTC.

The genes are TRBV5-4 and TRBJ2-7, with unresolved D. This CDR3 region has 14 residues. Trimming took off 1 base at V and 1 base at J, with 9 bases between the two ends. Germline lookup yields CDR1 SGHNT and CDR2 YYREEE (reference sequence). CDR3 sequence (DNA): TGTGCCAGCAGCTTGAAAGGGTTTTCCTACGAGCAGTACTTC. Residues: CASSLKGFSYEQYF.

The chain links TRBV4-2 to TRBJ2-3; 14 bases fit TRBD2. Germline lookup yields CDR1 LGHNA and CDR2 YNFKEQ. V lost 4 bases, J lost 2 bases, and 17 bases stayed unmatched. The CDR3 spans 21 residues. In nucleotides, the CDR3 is TGTGCCAGCAGCCCGTCGAGATTAATCGGGACTAGCGGGAGTTCCACAGATACGCAGTATTTT. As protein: CASSPSRLIGTSGSSTDTQYF.

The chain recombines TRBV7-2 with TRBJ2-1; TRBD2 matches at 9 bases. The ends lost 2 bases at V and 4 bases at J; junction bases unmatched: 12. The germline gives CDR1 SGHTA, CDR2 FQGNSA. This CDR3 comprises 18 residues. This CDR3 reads CASSLILSSGDVYNEQFF. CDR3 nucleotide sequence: TGTGCCAGCAGCTTAATACTTTCTAGCGGGGATGTTTACAATGAGCAGTTCTTC.

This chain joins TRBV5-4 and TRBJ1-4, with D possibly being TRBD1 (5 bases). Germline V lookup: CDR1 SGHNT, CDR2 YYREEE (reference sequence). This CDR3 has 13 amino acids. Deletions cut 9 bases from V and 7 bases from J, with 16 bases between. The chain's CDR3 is CATRGRAGEKLFF. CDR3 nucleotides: TGTGCCACTCGGGGGAGGGCCGGTGAAAAACTGTTTTTT.

The CDR3 region is CAISLTGSTGELFF. DNA for the CDR3: TGTGCCATCTCCCTGACAGGGTCCACCGGGGAGCTGTTTTTT. The chain employs TRBV10-3 and TRBJ2-2; 7 nucleotides line up with TRBD1. Germline V gene lookup returns CDR1 ENHRY and CDR2 SYGVKD. This CDR3 region has 14 residues. With 8 bases clipped from V and 4 bases from J, the junction kept 7 bases outside the gene matches.

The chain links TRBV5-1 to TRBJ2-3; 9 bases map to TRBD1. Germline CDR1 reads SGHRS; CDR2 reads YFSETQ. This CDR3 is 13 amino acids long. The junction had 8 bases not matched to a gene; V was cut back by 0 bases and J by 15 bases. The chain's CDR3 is CASSLGHRDREYF. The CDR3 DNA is TGCGCCAGCAGCTTGGGGCATCGGGACAGGGAATATTTT.

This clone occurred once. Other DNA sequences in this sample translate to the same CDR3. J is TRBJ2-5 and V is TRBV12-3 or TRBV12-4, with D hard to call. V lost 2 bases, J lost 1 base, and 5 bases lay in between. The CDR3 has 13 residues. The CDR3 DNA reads TGTGCCAGCAGTTTAAGGCCCCAAGAGACCCAGTACTTC. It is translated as CASSLRPQETQYF.

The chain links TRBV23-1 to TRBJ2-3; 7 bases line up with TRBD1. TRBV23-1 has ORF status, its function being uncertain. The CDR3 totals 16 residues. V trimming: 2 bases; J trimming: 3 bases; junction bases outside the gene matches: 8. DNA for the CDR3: TGCGCCAGCAGTCAAGGGACAGCGAAGTTAACAGATACGCAGTATTTT. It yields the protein CASSQGTAKLTDTQYF.

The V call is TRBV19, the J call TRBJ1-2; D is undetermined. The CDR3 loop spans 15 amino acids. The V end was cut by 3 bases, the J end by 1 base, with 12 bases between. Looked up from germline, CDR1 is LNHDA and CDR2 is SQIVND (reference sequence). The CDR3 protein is CASSMGTSSNYGYTF. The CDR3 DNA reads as TGTGCCAGTAGTATGGGTACTAGCAGTAACTATGGCTACACCTTC.

This chain's CDR3 is CASSESWTSGRALNIQYF. The CDR3 bases are TGCGCCAGCAGTGAGAGTTGGACTAGCGGGAGGGCTCTAAACATTCAGTACTTC. The V and J genes are TRBV10-2 and TRBJ2-4, with 15 bases identical to TRBD2. Germline V gene lookup returns CDR1 WSHSY and CDR2 SAAADI. V was clipped by 2 bases and J by 6 bases; unmatched bases: 8. There are 18 residues in the CDR3.